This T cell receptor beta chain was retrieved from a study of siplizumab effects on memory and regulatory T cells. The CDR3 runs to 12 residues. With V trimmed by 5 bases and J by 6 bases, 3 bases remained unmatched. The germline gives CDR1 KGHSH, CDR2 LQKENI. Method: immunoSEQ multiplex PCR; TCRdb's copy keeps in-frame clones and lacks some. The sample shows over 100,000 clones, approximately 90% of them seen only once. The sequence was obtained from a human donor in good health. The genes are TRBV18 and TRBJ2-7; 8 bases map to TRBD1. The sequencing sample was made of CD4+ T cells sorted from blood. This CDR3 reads CASSKDRGEQYF. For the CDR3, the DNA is TGTGCCAGCTCAAAAGACAGGGGCGAGCAGTACTTC.